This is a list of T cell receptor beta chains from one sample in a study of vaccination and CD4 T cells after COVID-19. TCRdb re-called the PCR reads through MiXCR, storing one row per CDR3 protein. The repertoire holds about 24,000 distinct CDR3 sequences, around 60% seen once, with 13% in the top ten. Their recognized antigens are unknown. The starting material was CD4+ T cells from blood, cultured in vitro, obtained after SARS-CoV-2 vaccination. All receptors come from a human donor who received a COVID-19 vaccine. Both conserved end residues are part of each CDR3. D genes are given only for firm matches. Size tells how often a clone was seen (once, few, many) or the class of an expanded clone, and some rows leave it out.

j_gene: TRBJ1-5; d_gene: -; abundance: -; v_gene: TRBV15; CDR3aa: CATSRDDTSNQPQHF; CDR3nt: TGTGCCACCAGCAGAGATGACACTAGCAATCAGCCCCAGCATTTT
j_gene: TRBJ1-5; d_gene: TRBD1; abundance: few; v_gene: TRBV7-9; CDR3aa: CASSYDRGGQPQHF; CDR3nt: TGTGCCAGCAGCTACGACAGGGGAGGCCAGCCCCAGCATTTT
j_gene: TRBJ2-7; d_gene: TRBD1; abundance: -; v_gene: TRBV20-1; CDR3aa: CSAEARDRSYEQYF; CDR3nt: TGCAGTGCCGAGGCCCGGGACAGGTCCTACGAGCAGTACTTC
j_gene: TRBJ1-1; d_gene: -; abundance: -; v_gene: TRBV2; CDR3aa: CASSKDRNTEAFF; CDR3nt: TGTGCCAGCAGTAAGGACAGGAACACTGAAGCTTTCTTT
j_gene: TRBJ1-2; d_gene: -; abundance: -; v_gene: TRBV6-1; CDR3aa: CASSEKVWGDGYTF; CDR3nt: TGTGCCAGCAGTGAAAAGGTTTGGGGGGATGGCTACACCTTC
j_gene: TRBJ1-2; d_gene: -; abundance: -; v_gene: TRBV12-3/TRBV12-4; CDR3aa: CASSIRFYGYTF; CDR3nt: TGTGCCAGCAGTATAAGATTCTATGGCTACACCTTC
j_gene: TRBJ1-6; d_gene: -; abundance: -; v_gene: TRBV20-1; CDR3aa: CSARGLAKPNSPLHF; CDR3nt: TGCAGTGCTAGAGGCCTTGCCAAGCCTAATTCACCCCTCCACTTT
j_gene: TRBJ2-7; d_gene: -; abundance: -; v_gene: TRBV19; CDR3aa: CASSIFKGSYEQYF; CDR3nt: TGTGCCAGTAGTATATTCAAGGGTTCCTACGAGCAGTACTTC
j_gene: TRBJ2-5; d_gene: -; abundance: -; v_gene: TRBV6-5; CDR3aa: CASSYDSRRETQYF; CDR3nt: TGTGCCAGCAGTTACGACAGCCGGCGTGAGACCCAGTACTTC
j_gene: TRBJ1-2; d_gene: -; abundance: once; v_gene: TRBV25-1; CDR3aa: CASSVDTNYGYTF; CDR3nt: TGTGCCAGCAGTGTAGACACTAACTATGGCTACACCTTC
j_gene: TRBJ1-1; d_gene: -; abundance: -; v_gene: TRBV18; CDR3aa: CASSPTRGHTEAFF; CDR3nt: TGTGCCAGCTCACCCACCAGGGGACATACTGAAGCTTTCTTT
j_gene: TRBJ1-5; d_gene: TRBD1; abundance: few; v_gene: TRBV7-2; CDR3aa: CASSSKAPGQAVYSNQPQHF; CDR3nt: TGTGCCAGCAGCTCAAAGGCCCCGGGACAGGCTGTGTATAGCAATCAGCCCCAGCATTTT
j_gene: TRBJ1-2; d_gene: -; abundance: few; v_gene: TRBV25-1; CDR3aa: CASSEPRGYTF; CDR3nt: TGTGCCAGCAGTGAACCAAGGGGCTACACCTTC
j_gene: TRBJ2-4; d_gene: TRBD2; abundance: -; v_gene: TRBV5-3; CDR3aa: CASSLAGTSNIQYF; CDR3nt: TGTGCCAGCAGCTTGGCCGGGACTAGCAACATTCAGTACTTC
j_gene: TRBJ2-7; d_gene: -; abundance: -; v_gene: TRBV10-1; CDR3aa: CASSRSGGYEQYF; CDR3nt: TGCGCCAGCAGTCGGAGCGGAGGGTACGAGCAGTACTTC
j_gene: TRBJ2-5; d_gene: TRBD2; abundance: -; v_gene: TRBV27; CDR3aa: CASRRLAGVSQETQYF; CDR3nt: TGTGCCAGCAGACGCCTAGCGGGGGTGTCCCAAGAGACCCAGTACTTC
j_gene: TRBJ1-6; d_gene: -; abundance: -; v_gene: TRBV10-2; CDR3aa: CASSEPASPSSPLHF; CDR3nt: TGCGCCAGCAGTGAGCCGGCCTCTCCTTCTTCACCCCTCCACTTT
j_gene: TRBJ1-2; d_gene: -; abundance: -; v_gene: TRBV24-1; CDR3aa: CATRDTGYGGYTF; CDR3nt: TGTGCCACCAGGGACACAGGGTACGGCGGCTACACCTTC
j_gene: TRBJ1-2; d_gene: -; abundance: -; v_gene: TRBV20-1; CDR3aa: CSAREPGGGYTF; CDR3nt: TGCAGTGCTAGAGAGCCAGGAGGTGGCTACACCTTC
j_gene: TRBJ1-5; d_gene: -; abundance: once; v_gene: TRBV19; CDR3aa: CVSSPDEGNSNQPQHF; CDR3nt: TGTGTCAGTAGTCCCGACGAGGGTAATAGCAATCAGCCCCAGCATTTT
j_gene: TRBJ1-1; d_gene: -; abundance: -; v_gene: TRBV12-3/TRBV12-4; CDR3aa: CASSSTGLTNTEAFF; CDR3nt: TGTGCCAGCAGTTCGACAGGTTTGACGAACACTGAAGCTTTCTTT
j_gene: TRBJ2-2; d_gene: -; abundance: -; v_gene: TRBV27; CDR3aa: CAATDTNTGELFF; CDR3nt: TGTGCCGCAACGGACACGAACACCGGGGAGCTGTTTTTT
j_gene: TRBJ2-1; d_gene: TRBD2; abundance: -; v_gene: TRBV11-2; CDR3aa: CASRGTSGGASYNEQFF; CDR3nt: TGTGCCAGCAGGGGGACTAGCGGGGGGGCCTCCTACAATGAGCAGTTCTTC
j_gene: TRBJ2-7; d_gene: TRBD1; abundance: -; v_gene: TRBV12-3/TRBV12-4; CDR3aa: CASSPQLGQLYEQYF; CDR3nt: TGTGCCAGCAGCCCTCAACTGGGACAGCTCTACGAGCAGTACTTC
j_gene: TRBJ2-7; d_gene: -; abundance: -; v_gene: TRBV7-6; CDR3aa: CASSTILGPGPYEQYF; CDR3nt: TGTGCCAGCAGCACCATCCTCGGTCCGGGCCCCTACGAGCAGTACTTC
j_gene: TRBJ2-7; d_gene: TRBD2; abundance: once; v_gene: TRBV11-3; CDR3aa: CASSLGLYYEQYF; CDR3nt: TGTGCCAGCAGCCTGGGACTATACTACGAGCAGTACTTC
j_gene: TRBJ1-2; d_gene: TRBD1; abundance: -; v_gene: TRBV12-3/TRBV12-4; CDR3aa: CASNTGGRGYTF; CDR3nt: TGTGCCAGCAATACAGGGGGCCGGGGCTACACCTTC
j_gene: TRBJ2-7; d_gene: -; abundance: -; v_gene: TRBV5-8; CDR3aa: CASSLVSHEQYF; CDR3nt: TGTGCCAGCAGCTTGGTTAGCCACGAGCAGTACTTC
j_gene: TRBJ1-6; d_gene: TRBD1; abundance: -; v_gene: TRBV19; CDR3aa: CASSITGGLSGSYNSPLHF; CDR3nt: TGTGCCAGTAGTATCACAGGGGGCCTTTCAGGCTCCTATAATTCACCCCTCCACTTT
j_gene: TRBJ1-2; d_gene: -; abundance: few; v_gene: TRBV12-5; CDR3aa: CASGLVGAPGGYTF; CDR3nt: TGTGCTAGTGGTTTGGTAGGGGCCCCCGGCGGCTACACCTTC
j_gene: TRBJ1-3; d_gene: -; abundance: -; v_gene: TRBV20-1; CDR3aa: CSARERLYSGNTIYF; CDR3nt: TGCAGTGCTAGAGAGCGACTATACTCTGGAAACACCATATATTTT
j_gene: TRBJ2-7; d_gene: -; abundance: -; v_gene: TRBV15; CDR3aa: CATSREGGPYEQYF; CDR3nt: TGTGCCACCAGCAGAGAAGGCGGTCCCTACGAGCAGTACTTC
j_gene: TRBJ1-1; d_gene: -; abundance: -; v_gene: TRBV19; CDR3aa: CATTKQGPSRTEAFF; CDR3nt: TGTGCCACCACCAAACAGGGTCCCTCGAGAACTGAAGCTTTCTTT
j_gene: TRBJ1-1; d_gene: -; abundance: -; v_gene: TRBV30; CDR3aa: CAWTSPGGPNTEAFF; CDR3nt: TGTGCCTGGACCTCCCCGGGGGGGCCGAACACTGAAGCTTTCTTT
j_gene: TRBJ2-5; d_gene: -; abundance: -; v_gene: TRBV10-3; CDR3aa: CATVKTAQETQYF; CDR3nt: TGTGCCACCGTAAAGACAGCCCAAGAGACCCAGTACTTC
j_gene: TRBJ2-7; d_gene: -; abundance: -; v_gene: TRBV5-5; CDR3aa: CASSFRIPSYEQYF; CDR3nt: TGTGCCAGCAGCTTCCGTATTCCCTCCTACGAGCAGTACTTC
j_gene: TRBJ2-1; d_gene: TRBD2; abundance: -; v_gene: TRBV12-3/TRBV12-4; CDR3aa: CASSVALAGGGQFF; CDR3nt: TGTGCCAGCAGTGTCGCACTAGCGGGGGGAGGGCAGTTCTTC
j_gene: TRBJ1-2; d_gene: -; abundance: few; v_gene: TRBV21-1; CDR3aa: CASPETHRGLVVGYTF; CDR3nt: TGTGCCAGTCCCGAGACCCACAGGGGGCTTGTTGTTGGCTACACCTTC
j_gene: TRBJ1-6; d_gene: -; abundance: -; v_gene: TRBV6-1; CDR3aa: CASSERVSGSPLHF; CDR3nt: TGTGCCAGCAGTGAACGGGTCAGCGGGTCACCCCTCCACTTT
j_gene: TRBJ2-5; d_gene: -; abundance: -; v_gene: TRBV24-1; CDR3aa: CATSDQGWEQETQYF; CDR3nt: TGTGCCACCAGTGATCAGGGGTGGGAACAAGAGACCCAGTACTTC
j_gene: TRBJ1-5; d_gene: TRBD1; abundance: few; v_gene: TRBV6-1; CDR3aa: CASSARQGHQPQHF; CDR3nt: TGTGCCAGCAGTGCCAGACAGGGCCATCAGCCCCAGCATTTT
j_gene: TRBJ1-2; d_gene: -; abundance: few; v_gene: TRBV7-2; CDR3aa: CASRGQVLDYGYTF; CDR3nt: TGTGCCAGCCGAGGCCAGGTGCTCGACTATGGCTACACCTTC
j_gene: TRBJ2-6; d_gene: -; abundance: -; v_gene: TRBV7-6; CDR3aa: CASSLGSGANVLTF; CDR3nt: TGTGCCAGCAGCTTAGGAAGTGGGGCCAACGTCCTGACTTTC
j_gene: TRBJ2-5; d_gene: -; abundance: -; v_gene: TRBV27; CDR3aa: CASRVKLGGQETQYF; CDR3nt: TGTGCCAGCAGGGTGAAGCTTGGAGGCCAAGAGACCCAGTACTTC
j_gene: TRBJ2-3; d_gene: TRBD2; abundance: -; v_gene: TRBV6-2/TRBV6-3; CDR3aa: CASSTGTSGLGDTQYF; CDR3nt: TGTGCCAGCAGCACCGGGACTAGCGGACTGGGAGATACGCAGTATTTT
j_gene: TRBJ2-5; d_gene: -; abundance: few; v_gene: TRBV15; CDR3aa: CATSRVGEETQYF; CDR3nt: TGTGCCACCAGCAGAGTGGGGGAGGAGACCCAGTACTTC
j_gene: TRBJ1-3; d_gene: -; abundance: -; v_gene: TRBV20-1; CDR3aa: CSARLGAGNTIYF; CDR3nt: TGCAGTGCTAGGTTAGGGGCTGGAAACACCATATATTTT
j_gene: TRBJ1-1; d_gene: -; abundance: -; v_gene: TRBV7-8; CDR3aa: CASSPKTEAFF; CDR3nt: TGTGCCAGCAGCCCCAAGACTGAAGCTTTCTTT
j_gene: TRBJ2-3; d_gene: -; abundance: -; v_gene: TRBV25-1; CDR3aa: CASSESRGLGTDTQYF; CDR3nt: TGTGCCAGCAGTGAATCGCGAGGGCTCGGCACAGATACGCAGTATTTT